Listed below are T cell receptor beta chains from one sample, sequenced in a study of T cells in Graves' hyperthyroidism and ophthalmopathy. TCRdb processed the multiplex PCR reads anew with MiXCR; each CDR3 protein has one entry. The sample holds hundreds of thousands of distinct CDR3 sequences; less than 30% are singletons and the top ten take 25% to 30%. The sequenced sample consisted of blood. The source of these receptors is a middle-aged man with Graves' hyperthyroidism that later progressed to Graves' ophthalmopathy. Each CDR3 is given with its conserved first and last residue. D genes are given only for firm matches. Rows give clone size only sometimes, using once, few, many, or a class for an expanded clone.

V gene: TRBV9; J gene: TRBJ1-1; D gene: .; clone size: many; CDR3 DNA: TGTGCCAGCAGCCCCCGAAGTGGGAACACTGAAGCTTTCTTT; CDR3 protein: CASSPRSGNTEAFF
V gene: TRBV28; J gene: TRBJ2-3; D gene: .; clone size: many; CDR3 DNA: TGTGCCAGCAGTTTAGGGCAGTACCTTGGCACAGATACGCAGTATTTT; CDR3 protein: CASSLGQYLGTDTQYF
V gene: TRBV30; J gene: TRBJ1-3; D gene: .; clone size: few; CDR3 DNA: TGTGCCTGGAGTTCTACACAGGGAAACACCATATATTTT; CDR3 protein: CAWSSTQGNTIYF
V gene: TRBV29-1; J gene: TRBJ2-2; D gene: TRBD1; clone size: .; CDR3 DNA: TGCAGCGGTACTCAGGGGGCAAGCACCGGGGAGCTGTTTTTT; CDR3 protein: CSGTQGASTGELFF
V gene: TRBV12-3/TRBV12-4; J gene: TRBJ2-7; D gene: TRBD2; clone size: .; CDR3 DNA: TGTGCCAGCAGTCGAGCGGGAGGGCCGGGCGAGCAGTACTTC; CDR3 protein: CASSRAGGPGEQYF
V gene: TRBV6-1; J gene: TRBJ2-5; D gene: TRBD1; clone size: .; CDR3 DNA: TGTGCCAGCAGATCATTTGGGACAGGGGGAAGGGAGACCCAGTACTTC; CDR3 protein: CASRSFGTGGRETQYF
V gene: TRBV5-1; J gene: TRBJ1-2; D gene: .; clone size: many; CDR3 DNA: TGCGCCAGCAGCCTTACCGGGACTGTGCGTGGCTACACCTTC; CDR3 protein: CASSLTGTVRGYTF
V gene: TRBV7-8; J gene: TRBJ2-7; D gene: .; clone size: many; CDR3 DNA: TGTGCCAGCAGCTTAGTTACCGGTCCCGCCGCCAACGAGCAGTACTTC; CDR3 protein: CASSLVTGPAANEQYF
V gene: TRBV12-3/TRBV12-4; J gene: TRBJ2-3; D gene: .; clone size: .; CDR3 DNA: TGTGCCAGCAGTTTGTCGCAGGGATGGACAGATACGCAGTATTTT; CDR3 protein: CASSLSQGWTDTQYF
V gene: TRBV9; J gene: TRBJ2-6; D gene: .; clone size: many; CDR3 DNA: TGTGCCAGCAGCGTAGGCCACCCCCGGACAGACTCTGGGGCCAACGTCCTGACTTTC; CDR3 protein: CASSVGHPRTDSGANVLTF
V gene: TRBV11-2; J gene: TRBJ2-4; D gene: .; clone size: many; CDR3 DNA: TGTGCCAGCAGCTTAGTTCTGAACATTCAGTACTTC; CDR3 protein: CASSLVLNIQYF
V gene: TRBV29-1; J gene: TRBJ1-1; D gene: .; clone size: few; CDR3 DNA: TGCAGCGTTCTTGGGAGCACTGAAGCTTTCTTT; CDR3 protein: CSVLGSTEAFF
V gene: TRBV20-1; J gene: TRBJ1-1; D gene: .; clone size: .; CDR3 DNA: TGCAGTGCTAGAGTTCAGGGCATGAACACTGAAGCTTTCTTT; CDR3 protein: CSARVQGMNTEAFF
V gene: TRBV12-3/TRBV12-4; J gene: TRBJ2-2; D gene: TRBD2; clone size: many; CDR3 DNA: TGTGCCAGCAGATATTTCGGGAGCGGGAGAGACACCGGGGAGCTGTTTTTT; CDR3 protein: CASRYFGSGRDTGELFF
V gene: TRBV28; J gene: TRBJ2-7; D gene: .; clone size: .; CDR3 DNA: TGTGCCAGCAGTTTATATCCGGCTCTGGGCTACGAGCAGTACTTC; CDR3 protein: CASSLYPALGYEQYF
V gene: TRBV5-1; J gene: TRBJ2-7; D gene: TRBD2; clone size: many; CDR3 DNA: TGCGCCAGCAGCTCGGGACGGGACTACTACGAGCAGTACTTC; CDR3 protein: CASSSGRDYYEQYF
V gene: TRBV6-5; J gene: TRBJ1-5; D gene: .; clone size: once; CDR3 DNA: TGTGCCAGCAGTTTGGACGGAGGTGGGCAGCCCCAGCATTTT; CDR3 protein: CASSLDGGGQPQHF
V gene: TRBV5-1; J gene: TRBJ1-3; D gene: .; clone size: many; CDR3 DNA: TGCGCCAGCAGCTCGGACAGCTCTGGAAACACCATATATTTT; CDR3 protein: CASSSDSSGNTIYF
V gene: TRBV19; J gene: TRBJ2-7; D gene: .; clone size: .; CDR3 DNA: TGTGCCAGTAGTATAGGATGGCCAGACTACGAGCAGTACTTC; CDR3 protein: CASSIGWPDYEQYF
V gene: TRBV6-2/TRBV6-3; J gene: TRBJ1-1; D gene: .; clone size: .; CDR3 DNA: TGTACCAGCAGCCGCAGGGCAAACACTGAAGCTTTCTTT; CDR3 protein: CTSSRRANTEAFF
V gene: TRBV29-1; J gene: TRBJ2-7; D gene: TRBD2; clone size: many; CDR3 DNA: TGCAGCGTTGATGCGGGGGGTAGCTCCTACGAGCAGTACTTC; CDR3 protein: CSVDAGGSSYEQYF
V gene: TRBV11-2; J gene: TRBJ2-5; D gene: .; clone size: many; CDR3 DNA: TGTGCCAGCAGTCCGACCCTTGGGGAGACCCAGTACTTC; CDR3 protein: CASSPTLGETQYF
V gene: TRBV13; J gene: TRBJ2-2; D gene: TRBD2; clone size: many; CDR3 DNA: TGTGCCAGCAGCCCCGCCCTGGGACTAGCGGGAGTGGGGAACACCGGGGAGCTGTTTTTT; CDR3 protein: CASSPALGLAGVGNTGELFF
V gene: TRBV6-5; J gene: TRBJ1-5; D gene: TRBD1; clone size: many; CDR3 DNA: TGTGCCAGCAGTTCAACCTCGACAGGGTCGGTGCAGCCCCAGCATTTT; CDR3 protein: CASSSTSTGSVQPQHF
V gene: TRBV29-1; J gene: TRBJ2-7; D gene: TRBD1; clone size: many; CDR3 DNA: TGCAGCGTTGAACTTGAGACAGGGGCCTACGAGCAGTACTTC; CDR3 protein: CSVELETGAYEQYF
V gene: TRBV6-5; J gene: TRBJ1-5; D gene: .; clone size: many; CDR3 DNA: TGTGCCAGCAGGGGGGATGCTTATCAGCCCCAGCATTTT; CDR3 protein: CASRGDAYQPQHF
V gene: TRBV12-3/TRBV12-4; J gene: TRBJ2-7; D gene: TRBD2; clone size: .; CDR3 DNA: TGTGCCAGCAGTTTAAGGACTAGCGGGAGGGCCACCGAGCAGTACTTC; CDR3 protein: CASSLRTSGRATEQYF
V gene: TRBV12-3/TRBV12-4; J gene: TRBJ2-7; D gene: TRBD1; clone size: .; CDR3 DNA: TGTGCCAGCAGTTTAGCCACCGGGACAGGGGCCAACGAGCAGTACTTC; CDR3 protein: CASSLATGTGANEQYF
V gene: TRBV30; J gene: TRBJ1-2; D gene: .; clone size: many; CDR3 DNA: TGTGCCTGGAGTCAGGGATTGGGACCCGACTATGGCTACACCTTC; CDR3 protein: CAWSQGLGPDYGYTF
V gene: TRBV20-1; J gene: TRBJ1-1; D gene: .; clone size: many; CDR3 DNA: TGCAGTGCTAGACATACCGGGGCCTCGAACACTGAAGCTTTCTTT; CDR3 protein: CSARHTGASNTEAFF
V gene: TRBV6-2/TRBV6-3; J gene: TRBJ2-4; D gene: .; clone size: .; CDR3 DNA: TGTGCCAGCAGCGTCCAGGGTAGGCTAGCCAAAAACATTCAGTACTTC; CDR3 protein: CASSVQGRLAKNIQYF
V gene: TRBV7-9; J gene: TRBJ2-7; D gene: .; clone size: many; CDR3 DNA: TGTGCCAGCAGCCGATCCGCCTACGAGCAGTACTTC; CDR3 protein: CASSRSAYEQYF
V gene: TRBV2; J gene: TRBJ2-6; D gene: .; clone size: .; CDR3 DNA: TGTGCCAGCAGTGTTGGGAGCTCTGGGGCCAACGTCCTGACTTTC; CDR3 protein: CASSVGSSGANVLTF
V gene: TRBV5-1; J gene: TRBJ2-5; D gene: .; clone size: many; CDR3 DNA: TGCGCCAGCAGCTTGGCCCAGATACAAGAGACCCAGTACTTC; CDR3 protein: CASSLAQIQETQYF
V gene: TRBV12-3/TRBV12-4; J gene: TRBJ2-7; D gene: .; clone size: .; CDR3 DNA: TGTGCCAGCAGCCGCTCGACAGCCTCCTACGAGCAGTACTTC; CDR3 protein: CASSRSTASYEQYF
V gene: TRBV28; J gene: TRBJ2-7; D gene: TRBD1; clone size: few; CDR3 DNA: TGTGCCAGCACCGTGGGGGGGACAGGGACCTACGAGCAGTACTTC; CDR3 protein: CASTVGGTGTYEQYF
V gene: TRBV12-3/TRBV12-4; J gene: TRBJ1-6; D gene: TRBD1; clone size: many; CDR3 DNA: TGTGCCAGCAGTGCCGGGACAGTCAATTCACCCCTCCACTTT; CDR3 protein: CASSAGTVNSPLHF
V gene: TRBV12-3/TRBV12-4; J gene: TRBJ1-1; D gene: .; clone size: .; CDR3 DNA: TGTGCCAGCAGTTTTGGCAGGCTGGGTGAAGCTTTCTTT; CDR3 protein: CASSFGRLGEAFF
V gene: TRBV20-1; J gene: TRBJ2-2; D gene: .; clone size: many; CDR3 DNA: TGCAGTGCTAGGGAGGGTTACACCGGGGAGCTGTTTTTT; CDR3 protein: CSAREGYTGELFF
V gene: TRBV6-5; J gene: TRBJ1-2; D gene: .; clone size: many; CDR3 DNA: TGTGCCAGCAGTCCCTCTTCCTACTATGGCTACACCTTC; CDR3 protein: CASSPSSYYGYTF
V gene: TRBV6-5; J gene: TRBJ2-5; D gene: TRBD2; clone size: .; CDR3 DNA: TGTGCCAGCACTATACTGGCTAGCGGGAGCGAGACCCAGTACTTC; CDR3 protein: CASTILASGSETQYF
V gene: TRBV30; J gene: TRBJ1-1; D gene: .; clone size: .; CDR3 DNA: TGTGCCTGGAGTGGAATCCTGAACACTGAAGCTTTCTTT; CDR3 protein: CAWSGILNTEAFF
V gene: TRBV12-3/TRBV12-4; J gene: TRBJ2-7; D gene: TRBD2; clone size: .; CDR3 DNA: TGTGCCAGCAGTCGGCTGCCGGGACTAGCGGGAGGGCCCCACGAGCAGTACTTC; CDR3 protein: CASSRLPGLAGGPHEQYF
V gene: TRBV24-1; J gene: TRBJ1-5; D gene: TRBD1; clone size: many; CDR3 DNA: TGTGCCACCAGTGATGGGGGGGACAGAAATCAGCCCCAGCATTTT; CDR3 protein: CATSDGGDRNQPQHF
V gene: TRBV3-1; J gene: TRBJ2-2; D gene: TRBD2; clone size: .; CDR3 DNA: TGTGCCAGCAGCCCACGGACTAGCGGGAGCCACGGGGAGCTGTTTTTT; CDR3 protein: CASSPRTSGSHGELFF
V gene: TRBV20-1; J gene: TRBJ1-2; D gene: .; clone size: few; CDR3 DNA: TGCAGTGCTCGTCCTGAGGGCAGTAACTATGGCTACACCTTC; CDR3 protein: CSARPEGSNYGYTF
V gene: TRBV4-1; J gene: TRBJ1-2; D gene: .; clone size: many; CDR3 DNA: TGCGCCAGCAGCCAAGGACGGGGAAGGACTAACTATGGCTACACCTTC; CDR3 protein: CASSQGRGRTNYGYTF
V gene: TRBV24-1; J gene: TRBJ2-7; D gene: .; clone size: many; CDR3 DNA: TGTGCCACCAGTGAAAATAACCCACCCTACGAGCAGTACTTC; CDR3 protein: CATSENNPPYEQYF
V gene: TRBV5-1; J gene: TRBJ1-1; D gene: .; clone size: many; CDR3 DNA: TGCGCCAGCAGCTTGCAGGTGTCGAAGACTGAAGCTTTCTTT; CDR3 protein: CASSLQVSKTEAFF
V gene: TRBV2; J gene: TRBJ2-7; D gene: TRBD1; clone size: many; CDR3 DNA: TGTGCCAGCACAAGAGGAGACAGGGGGTACGAGCAGTACTTC; CDR3 protein: CASTRGDRGYEQYF
V gene: TRBV24-1; J gene: TRBJ1-2; D gene: TRBD1; clone size: many; CDR3 DNA: TGTGCCACCAGTGATTCCGGGACAGGGAACTATGGCTACACCTTC; CDR3 protein: CATSDSGTGNYGYTF
V gene: TRBV11-2; J gene: TRBJ2-5; D gene: TRBD2; clone size: .; CDR3 DNA: TGTGCCAGCAGCTCCAGGACTAGCGGGGGATCACAAGAGACCCAGTACTTC; CDR3 protein: CASSSRTSGGSQETQYF
V gene: TRBV19; J gene: TRBJ2-7; D gene: .; clone size: many; CDR3 DNA: TGTGCCAGTAGTATCGCCACGAGCCCCTACGAGCAGTACTTC; CDR3 protein: CASSIATSPYEQYF
V gene: TRBV2; J gene: TRBJ2-5; D gene: TRBD2; clone size: many; CDR3 DNA: TGTGCCACCCGCGGGAGTAACAAGGAGACCCAGTACTTC; CDR3 protein: CATRGSNKETQYF